These 18 T cell receptor beta chains originate from one sample sequenced in a study of T cells after yellow fever vaccination. Using its own MiXCR run on the 5' RACE reads, TCRdb lists one record per CDR3 protein. Among around 330,000 distinct CDR3 sequences listed, 3% to 4.5% were seen once. The specimen was PBMCs, collected on the day of the yellow fever booster vaccination. All receptors derive from a man between 18 and 29 years old who received the YFV17D yellow fever vaccine.

This clonotype was counted ten times or more. This rearrangement joins TRBV7-9 to TRBJ2-2; D is ambiguous. This CDR3 comprises 12 residues. CDR1 is SEHNR, CDR2 FQNEAQ, per germline (reference sequence). The CDR3 sequence is CAIMGNTGELFF. DNA for the CDR3: TGTGCGATCATGGGGAACACCGGGGAGCTGTTTTTT.

Many counts were recorded for this clonotype. This chain links TRBV29-1 with TRBJ2-7; D possibly corresponds to TRBD1 (6 bases). V lost 4 bases and J 4 bases, leaving 17 bases between the germline ends. This CDR3 contains 14 residues. The germline CDR1 and CDR2 sequences are SQVTM and ANQGSEA. In DNA, the CDR3 is TGCAGCGTTGGGGTCAGGGGCCGAAGATACGAGCAGTACTTC. Protein product: CSVGVRGRRYEQYF.

Many counts were recorded for this clonotype. The chain links TRBV23-1 to TRBJ2-1, with 7 bases matching TRBD1. TRBV23-1 is noted as an ORF with a role that remains uncertain. This CDR3 region has 14 residues. Trimming at V came to 8 bases and at J to 4 bases, leaving 8 bases not matched to a gene. CDR3 amino acids: CASPGTALYNEQFF. The CDR3 nucleotides read TGCGCCAGCCCCGGGACAGCTTTATACAATGAGCAGTTCTTC.

This clonotype was picked up a small number of times. The rearrangement uses TRBV7-9 and TRBJ1-6; D perhaps matches TRBD1 (5 bases). The CDR3 runs to 13 residues. The V end was cut by 3 bases, the J end by 13 bases, with 13 bases between. Germline V gives CDR1 SEHNR, CDR2 FQNEAQ (reference sequence). The CDR3 loop reads CASSFTTQGPLHF. The DNA of the CDR3 is TGTGCCAGCAGCTTCACCACCCAGGGCCCCCTCCACTTT.

This clonotype appeared many times. V and J are TRBV12-3 or TRBV12-4 and TRBJ1-2; D unclear. V was cut by 0 bases and J by 5 bases, with 10 bases left in between. This CDR3 is 14 amino acids long. The DNA of the CDR3 is TGTGCCAGCAGTTTAGCGCGGGCGGAATATGGCTACACCTTC. Amino acid sequence: CASSLARAEYGYTF.

The V gene is TRBV19, the J gene TRBJ2-2; 7 bases map to TRBD1. V shed 10 bases, J shed 1 base, and the junction held 9 bases outside the gene matches. The germline gives CDR1 LNHDA, CDR2 SQIVND (reference sequence). This CDR3 comprises 15 residues. CDR3 protein: CATSLGGQNTGELFF. The DNA of the CDR3 is TGTGCCACCTCGTTAGGGGGCCAGAACACCGGGGAGCTGTTTTTT. The entire variable domain, with the rest obtained from reference TRBV19 and TRBJ2-2, is as follows: DGGITQSPKYLFRKEGQNVTLSCEQNLNHDAMYWYRQDPGQGLRLIYYSQIVNDFQKGDIAEGYSVSREKKESFPLTVTSAQKNPTAFYLCATSLGGQNTGELFFGEGSRLTVL.

This clonotype was counted many times. The chain joins TRBV5-1 to TRBJ2-1; TRBD1 might be the D (5 bases). This CDR3 is 13 amino acids long. Germline V gene sequence: CDR1 SGHRS, CDR2 YFSETQ. The V end lost 1 base, the J end lost 9 bases, and 11 bases lay between the germline ends. The chain's CDR3 is CASSLPRVGEQFF. CDR3 nucleotides: TGCGCCAGCAGCTTGCCCAGGGTAGGTGAGCAGTTCTTC.

The V and J genes are TRBV11-2 and TRBJ1-2; no definite D call. Germline V lookup: CDR1 SGHAT, CDR2 FQNNGV. Deletions cut 3 bases from V and 5 bases from J, with 10 bases between. This CDR3 has 13 residues. The CDR3 DNA follows: TGTGCCAGCAGCTTTGGGGTCGGATATGGCTACACCTTC. As protein: CASSFGVGYGYTF.

This clonotype was recorded at least ten times. J is TRBJ2-1 and V is TRBV5-1; D unclear. Germline V gene sequence: CDR1 SGHRS, CDR2 YFSETQ. Deletions cut 5 bases from V and 5 bases from J, with 17 bases between. The CDR3 runs to 15 residues. The CDR3 region is CASSKLQYTNNEQFF. As DNA, the CDR3 is TGCGCCAGCAGTAAGCTACAGTATACTAACAATGAGCAGTTCTTC.

This clonotype was counted many times. V usage is TRBV6-2 or TRBV6-3 and J usage is TRBJ2-7; D could derive from TRBD1 or TRBD2 (5 bases each). Germline values: CDR1 MNHEY, CDR2 SVGEGT. Trimming cost V 0 bases and J 0 bases, with 15 bases left between them. CDR3 length equals 17 residues. The CDR3 DNA reads TGTGCCAGCAGTTACTCGAAAATCCGGGGACCCTCCTACGAGCAGTACTTC. It specifies CASSYSKIRGPSYEQYF.

This clonotype was counted ten times or more. CDR3 in DNA: TGCGCCAGCAGCTTGGAACAGAGGGCGTACAATGAGCAGTTCTTC. Its protein product is CASSLEQRAYNEQFF. The genes are TRBV5-1 and TRBJ2-1; a possible D gene is TRBD2 (5 bases). Trimming took off 0 bases at V and 4 bases at J, with 11 bases between the two ends. Germline assignment: CDR1 SGHRS and CDR2 YFSETQ. The CDR3 has 15 residues.

In this sample, this clonotype turned up a few times. The chain carries TRBV12-3 or TRBV12-4 and TRBJ1-1; no reliable D call. V lost 6 bases and J 1 base, leaving 12 bases between the germline ends. The CDR3 loop spans 14 amino acids. The CDR3 reads CASRPLGGNTEAFF. The CDR3 coding sequence is TGTGCCAGCAGGCCCCTCGGCGGGAACACTGAAGCTTTCTTT.

This clonotype turned up a few times. The V call is TRBV7-2, the J call TRBJ2-7, with D uncertain. CDR1 and CDR2 from the germline V gene are SGHTA and FQGNSA. Trimming left V 5 bases short and J 6 bases short, with 17 bases between. The CDR3 runs 14 residues. The CDR3 sequence is CASSRRLIEGEQYF. The CDR3 DNA reads TGTGCCAGCAGCCGCCGACTCATTGAAGGCGAGCAGTACTTC. The whole variable domain, remainder taken from reference TRBV7-2 and TRBJ2-7, is GAGVSQSPSNKVTEKGKDVELRCDPISGHTALYWYRQSLGQGLEFLIYFQGNSAPDKSGLPSDRFSAERTGGSVSTLTIQRTQQEDSAVYLCASSRRLIEGEQYFGPGTRLTVT.

This clonotype was observed a few times. This rearrangement joins TRBV6-5 to TRBJ2-6; D might be TRBD2 (6 bases). V was pared by 5 bases and J by 0 bases, with 20 bases between. The CDR3 is 19 amino acids. Germline CDR1 MNHEY, CDR2 SVGAGI. The CDR3 region has the DNA TGTGCCAGCAGTGTGTTCTCGGAGGGCAGGACCTCTGGGGCCAACGTCCTGACTTTC. This translates into CASSVFSEGRTSGANVLTF.

This clonotype was detected ten times or more. This sequence joins TRBV27 and TRBJ1-1, with D maybe TRBD1 (6 bases). The CDR3 totals 13 residues. Germline assignment: CDR1 MNHEY and CDR2 SMNVEV (reference sequence). The ends were cut back, 8 bases at V and 10 bases at J, with 20 bases in the middle. CDR3 loop: CASSAQDSGSAFF. The CDR3 DNA sequence: TGTGCCAGCTCCGCGCAGGACAGCGGTTCAGCTTTCTTT.

The table lists this clonotype with a few counts. This rearrangement joins TRBV3-1 to TRBJ2-2; D call uncertain. Trimming removed 4 bases from V and 4 bases from J, with 7 bases in between. Germline CDR1 reads LGHDT; CDR2 reads YNNKEL (reference sequence). The CDR3 has 13 residues. CDR3 amino acids: CASSPQSTGELFF. The CDR3, as DNA: TGTGCCAGCAGCCCCCAGAGCACCGGGGAGCTGTTTTTT.

This clonotype was seen a handful of times. The chain couples TRBV5-1 to TRBJ2-5; 9 bases align to TRBD1. V lost 0 bases to trimming and J lost 5 bases; unmatched junction nucleotides: 8. CDR3 length: 16 amino acids. Germline CDR1 is SGHRS and CDR2 is YFSETQ. The chain's CDR3 is CASSLGPAGTGETQYF. DNA for the CDR3: TGCGCCAGCAGCTTGGGACCAGCCGGGACAGGGGAGACCCAGTACTTC.

The J gene is TRBJ2-1, the V gene TRBV6-6; 12 bases match TRBD2. V was pared by 5 bases and J by 8 bases, with 10 bases of the junction left unmatched. The CDR3 runs 16 residues. Looked up from germline, CDR1 is MNHNY and CDR2 is SVGAGI (reference sequence). The CDR3 loop reads CASSHLAGGMFDEQFF. CDR3 in DNA: TGTGCCAGCAGTCACCTAGCGGGGGGGATGTTCGATGAGCAGTTCTTC.